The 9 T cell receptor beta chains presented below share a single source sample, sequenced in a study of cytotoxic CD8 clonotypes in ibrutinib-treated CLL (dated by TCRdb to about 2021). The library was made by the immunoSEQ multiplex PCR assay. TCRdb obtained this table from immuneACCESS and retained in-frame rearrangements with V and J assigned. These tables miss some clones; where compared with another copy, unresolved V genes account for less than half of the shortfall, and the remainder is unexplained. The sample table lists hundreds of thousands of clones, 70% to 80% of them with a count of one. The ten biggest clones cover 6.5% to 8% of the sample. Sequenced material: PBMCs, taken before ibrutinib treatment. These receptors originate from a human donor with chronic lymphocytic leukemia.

DNA of the CDR3: TGTGCCAGCAGCCGCAGGGCGATGAACACTGAAGCTTTCTTT. Encoded protein: CASSRRAMNTEAFF. V and J are TRBV2 and TRBJ1-1; maybe TRBD1 (5 bases). Trimming took off 6 bases at V and 0 bases at J, with 11 bases between the two ends. Germline V CDR1 and CDR2: SNHLY, FYNNEI. The CDR3 consists of 14 residues.

The CDR3 spells CASSTGGRLGNTIYF. The DNA of the CDR3 is TGTGCCAGCAGTACAGGGGGACGGTTAGGAAACACCATATATTTT. The chain carries TRBV6-6 and TRBJ1-3, with 8 positions matching TRBD1. The CDR3 consists of 15 residues. The germline V gene has CDR1 MNHNY and CDR2 SVGAGI (reference sequence). V lost 5 bases and J lost 4; bases outside the gene matches: 7.

The CDR3 sequence: CASSSLAGSFEQYF. The CDR3 DNA is TGTGCCAGCAGCTCACTAGCGGGAAGTTTCGAGCAGTACTTC. The chain has TRBV7-2 and TRBJ2-7; 10 bases match TRBD2. J lost 6 bases, V lost 4 bases, and 6 bases had no gene match. The CDR3 length is 14 residues. Germline-derived CDR1 and CDR2 are SGHTA and FQGNSA.

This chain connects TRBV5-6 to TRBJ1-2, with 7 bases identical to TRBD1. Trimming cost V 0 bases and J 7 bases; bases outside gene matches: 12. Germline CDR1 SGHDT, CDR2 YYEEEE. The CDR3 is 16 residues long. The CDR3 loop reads CASSLGGQASVGGYTF. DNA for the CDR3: TGTGCCAGCAGCTTGGGCGGACAGGCCTCGGTGGGTGGCTACACCTTC.

The CDR3 nucleotides are TGTGCCAGCAGTTCCGGGACTAGCTCCTACGAGCAGTACTTC. This translates into CASSSGTSSYEQYF. The J gene is TRBJ2-7, the V gene TRBV11-2, with 8 bases fitting TRBD2. CDR1 is SGHAT and CDR2 is FQNNGV in the germline V gene. The CDR3 runs to 14 residues. J gave up 0 bases and V 6 bases, and 4 bases lay outside the gene matches.

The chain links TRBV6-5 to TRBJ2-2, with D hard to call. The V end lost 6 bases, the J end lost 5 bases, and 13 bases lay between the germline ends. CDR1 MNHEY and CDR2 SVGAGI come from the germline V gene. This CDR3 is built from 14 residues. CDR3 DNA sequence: TGTGCCAGCAGGGGTTGGGTCGCAACCGGGGAGCTGTTTTTT. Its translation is CASRGWVATGELFF.

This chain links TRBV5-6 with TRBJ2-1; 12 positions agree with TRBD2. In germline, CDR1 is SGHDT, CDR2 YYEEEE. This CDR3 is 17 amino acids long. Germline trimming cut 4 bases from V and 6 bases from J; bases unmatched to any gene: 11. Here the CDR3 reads CASSLRRLAGDGNEQFF. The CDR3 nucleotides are TGTGCCAGCAGCCTAAGACGACTAGCGGGAGATGGCAATGAGCAGTTCTTC.

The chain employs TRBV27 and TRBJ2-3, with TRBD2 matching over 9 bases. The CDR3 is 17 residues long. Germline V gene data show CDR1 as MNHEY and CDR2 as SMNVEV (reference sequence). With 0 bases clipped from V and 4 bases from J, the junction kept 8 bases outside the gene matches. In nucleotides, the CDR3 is TGTGCCAGCAGTTTATCTTTTAGCGGGAGTTTCGCAGATACGCAGTATTTT. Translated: CASSLSFSGSFADTQYF.

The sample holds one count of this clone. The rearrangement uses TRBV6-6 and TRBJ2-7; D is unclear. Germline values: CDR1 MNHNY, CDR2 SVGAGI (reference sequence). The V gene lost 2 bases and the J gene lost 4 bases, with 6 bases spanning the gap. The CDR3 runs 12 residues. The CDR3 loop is CASSYALYEQYF. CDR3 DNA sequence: TGTGCCAGCAGTTACGCGTTGTACGAGCAGTACTTC.